The subject of this entry is one T cell receptor beta chain. Its target is unknown. The table came from immunoSEQ multiplex PCR; TCRdb's copy has only in-frame clones and leaves some out. The data show approximately 1.5 million clones, 98% seen once. Germline CDR1 reads MDHEN; CDR2 reads SYDVKM. V shed 5 bases, J shed 0 bases, and the junction held 7 bases outside the gene matches. The CDR3 spans 17 residues. This entry is derived from a study of shared clonotypes between healthy human individuals. General study findings and limits: Generation probabilities of non-shared clonotypes were lower (relative to those shared by all four donors).

Study donors comprised healthy, HIV-negative adults devoid of recent acute infection or vaccination. Partitioning of CD4+ cells yielded a CD45RA+ naive subset and a CD45RA-negative memory subset. Sequenced sample: naive CD4+ T cells sorted from blood. This sample's subset: CD45RA+ positively selected. The sequence was obtained from a young man in good health. The chain is built from TRBV28 and TRBJ1-4; TRBD1 matches 9 bases. This chain's CDR3 is CASSVPGQGATNEKLFF. CDR3 DNA sequence: TGTGCCAGCAGTGTCCCGGGACAGGGTGCAACTAATGAAAAACTGTTTTTT.